The 5 T cell receptor beta chains below come from one sample, sequenced in a study of OX40 agonist ivuxolimab in advanced cancers. Generated by immunoSEQ multiplex PCR, the TCRdb table keeps only in-frame clones and is missing some. The sample has approximately 58,000 clones, around 86% seen once. The sample in question was CD4+ or CD8+ T cells sorted from blood, obtained in a trial of the OX40 agonist ivuxolimab. The receptors shown here come from an adult with an advanced solid tumor such as melanoma, head and neck, liver or kidney cancer.

This clone was seen more than once but under ten times. The chain links TRBV9 to TRBJ2-1, with TRBD2 matching over 7 bases. The CDR3 spans 15 residues. The germline V gene has CDR1 SGDLS and CDR2 YYNGEE. Trimming took 0 bases from V and 6 from J; bases not matched to a gene: 6. The CDR3 loop reads CASSVVSSGINEQFF. The CDR3 coding sequence is TGTGCCAGCAGCGTAGTGTCTAGCGGAATCAATGAGCAGTTCTTC.

V usage is TRBV28 and J usage is TRBJ2-7; 8 nucleotides line up with TRBD1. From germline, CDR1 is MDHEN and CDR2 SYDVKM. The CDR3 length is 15 residues. After removal of 5 bases from V and 5 bases from J, the junction contained 11 bases not matched to a gene. The CDR3 protein is CASSVPGTGSNEQYF. CDR3 coding DNA: TGTGCCAGCAGTGTTCCCGGGACAGGAAGCAACGAGCAGTACTTC.

V and J are TRBV7-2 and TRBJ1-4; tentatively, D is TRBD1 (6 bases). This CDR3 region has 15 residues. Germline V gene sequence: CDR1 SGHTA, CDR2 FQGNSA. The V end lost 7 bases, the J end lost 7 bases, and 19 bases lay between the germline ends. CDR3 DNA: TGTGCCAGCACCGCGGAAGGGGGTATTGGTGAAAAACTGTTTTTT. It encodes CASTAEGGIGEKLFF.

The chain employs TRBV11-2 and TRBJ1-5; D is ambiguous. The germline V gene encodes CDR1 SGHAT and CDR2 FQNNGV. V lost 1 base to trimming and J lost 4 bases, with 5 bases between them. The CDR3 is 13 amino acids. The CDR3 bases are TGTGCCAGCAGCTTAGTAACAAATCAGCCCCAGCATTTT. Amino acids: CASSLVTNQPQHF.

The chain couples TRBV5-1 to TRBJ1-1; possible D gene TRBD1, 5 bases. Germline CDR1 reads SGHRS; CDR2 reads YFSETQ. The ends were cut back, 2 bases at V and 0 bases at J, with 8 bases in the middle. CDR3 length equals 14 residues. CDR3 protein: CASSLQELNTEAFF. CDR3 DNA sequence: TGCGCCAGCAGCTTACAGGAATTGAACACTGAAGCTTTCTTT. Together with reference TRBV5-1 and TRBJ1-1, the CDR3 gives the full variable domain: KAGVTQTPRYLIKTRGQQVTLSCSPISGHRSVSWYQQTPGQGLQFLFEYFSETQRNKGNFPGRFSGRQFSNSRSEMNVSTLELGDSALYLCASSLQELNTEAFFGQGTRLTVV.